A selection of T cell receptor beta chains follows, all from one sample in a study of blood T cell repertoires in COVID-19. Assay: immunoSEQ multiplex PCR; the TCRdb copy retains only in-frame clones and omits some. The sample carries about 46,000 clones, around 87% recorded once. The material sequenced was peripheral blood. The receptors derive from a human donor in a cohort sampled during active COVID-19. Each CDR3 is given with its conserved first and last residue. Fields, in order: V gene, CDR3 length, CDR3 protein.

v_call: TRBV6-6; cdr3_length: 11; cdr3_aa: CASSPGDTQYF
v_call: TRBV27; cdr3_length: 18; cdr3_aa: CATPGTGCNIARGTEAFF
v_call: TRBV2; cdr3_length: 13; cdr3_aa: CASSPGTGVEQYF
v_call: TRBV3-1/TRBV3-2; cdr3_length: 17; cdr3_aa: CASSQNRATGGIHEQYF
v_call: TRBV4-1; cdr3_length: 12; cdr3_aa: CASSKTAEKLFF
v_call: TRBV28; cdr3_length: 14; cdr3_aa: CASSGRQAFYEQYF
v_call: TRBV7-9; cdr3_length: 17; cdr3_aa: CASSLIRGLTATDTQYF
v_call: TRBV28; cdr3_length: 13; cdr3_aa: CASSLLGQHGYTF
v_call: TRBV3-1/TRBV3-2; cdr3_length: 18; cdr3_aa: CASSQEMEAGGSTDTQYF
v_call: TRBV7-2; cdr3_length: 16; cdr3_aa: CASVKGGGAYGNEQFF
v_call: TRBV7-9; cdr3_length: 16; cdr3_aa: CASSSVGARGHTEAFF
v_call: TRBV28; cdr3_length: 15; cdr3_aa: CASSLQQGGNEKLFF
v_call: TRBV6-5; cdr3_length: 13; cdr3_aa: CASKGGASYEQYF
v_call: TRBV12-5; cdr3_length: 16; cdr3_aa: CASGPSSERMNTEAFF
v_call: TRBV5-1; cdr3_length: 18; cdr3_aa: CASSGGLAGPSGANVLTF
v_call: TRBV11-2; cdr3_length: 13; cdr3_aa: CASSRDRGNTIYF
v_call: TRBV7-8; cdr3_length: 15; cdr3_aa: CASSERIATNEKLFF
v_call: TRBV10-1; cdr3_length: 13; cdr3_aa: CASSGTQNTEAFF
v_call: TRBV5-4; cdr3_length: 15; cdr3_aa: CASSLQTGGRVEQFF
v_call: TRBV7-9; cdr3_length: 12; cdr3_aa: CASSMPGGEAFF
v_call: TRBV5-4; cdr3_length: 17; cdr3_aa: CASSGLIAGEGQETQYF
v_call: TRBV7-2; cdr3_length: 16; cdr3_aa: CASSSGGSGSGNTIYF
v_call: TRBV28; cdr3_length: 16; cdr3_aa: CASSSLDRAISYEQYF
v_call: TRBV10-3; cdr3_length: 17; cdr3_aa: CAISESFIAGGVNEQFF
v_call: TRBV14; cdr3_length: 16; cdr3_aa: CASSQRTTGGGETQYF
v_call: TRBV7-9; cdr3_length: 16; cdr3_aa: CASSLARAMNTGELFF
v_call: TRBV18; cdr3_length: 13; cdr3_aa: CASSPGRAAEQYF
v_call: TRBV2; cdr3_length: 13; cdr3_aa: CASNGRELAEQYF
v_call: TRBV28; cdr3_length: 15; cdr3_aa: CASSPGTLINQPQHF
v_call: TRBV27; cdr3_length: 13; cdr3_aa: CASSLGTTYEQYF
v_call: TRBV14; cdr3_length: 17; cdr3_aa: CASSQTSRDRGLNGYTF